This T cell receptor beta chain was sequenced in a study of T cell responses to AZD1222 COVID-19 vaccine. Here immunoSEQ multiplex PCR was the method, and the copy in TCRdb shows in-frame clones only, minus some. This table has about 120,000 clones, about 90% appearing once. Germline CDR1 and CDR2: MDHEN and SYDVKM. This CDR3 region has 13 residues. Trimming removed 6 bases at V and 8 bases at J, with 14 bases between. The receptor's source is an adult in good health. This sample comprised peripheral blood, obtained on day 0 of AZD1222 vaccination. The chain combines TRBV28 with TRBJ1-5; possibly TRBD1 for D (6 bases). The CDR3 sequence is CASRVRGWEPQHF. CDR3 coding DNA: TGTGCCAGCAGAGTAAGGGGGTGGGAGCCCCAGCATTTT.